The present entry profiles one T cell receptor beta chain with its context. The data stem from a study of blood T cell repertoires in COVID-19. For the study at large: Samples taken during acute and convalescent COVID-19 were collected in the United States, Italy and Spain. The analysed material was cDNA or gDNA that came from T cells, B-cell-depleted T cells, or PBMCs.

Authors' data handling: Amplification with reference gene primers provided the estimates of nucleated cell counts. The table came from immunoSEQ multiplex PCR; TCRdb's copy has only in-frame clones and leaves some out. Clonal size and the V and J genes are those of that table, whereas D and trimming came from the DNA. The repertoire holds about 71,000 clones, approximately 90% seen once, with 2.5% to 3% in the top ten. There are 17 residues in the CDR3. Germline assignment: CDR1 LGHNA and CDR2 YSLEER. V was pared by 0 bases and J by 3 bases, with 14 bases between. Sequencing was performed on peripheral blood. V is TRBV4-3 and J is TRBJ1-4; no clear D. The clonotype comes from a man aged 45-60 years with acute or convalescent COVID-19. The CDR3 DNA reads TGCGCCAGCAGCCAAGATCTCCAGGTTCTTGCTAATGAAAAACTGTTTTTT. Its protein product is CASSQDLQVLANEKLFF.